This record concerns one T cell receptor (beta chain) sequence. The antigen remains undetermined. The data stem from a study of blood T cells in healthy people across ages. Isolating PBMCs gave at least 7 million of these cells per sample. General observations from the study: Donor CMV status, an unknown factor, possibly confounded changes in expanded clonotypes.

Using a J-beta primer mix together with a sample-barcoded 5' primer, a second PCR was run for roughly 7 to 12 cycles. Each cDNA molecule was tagged by a template-switch adaptor that had 12 random nucleotides. Sequencing recovered at least 2.5 million CDR3-containing paired-end reads from each sample. TCRdb re-analysed the 5' RACE reads in MiXCR, keeping a single row per CDR3 protein. The sample includes about 800,000 distinct CDR3 sequences, 58% seen only once; the top ten take approximately 23%. This CDR3 is 23 amino acids long. The sample was blood. The TCR comes from a man aged 25 to 40 in good health. J is TRBJ2-4 and V is TRBV21-1; the table names TRBD1, a call not compared with the DNA. TRBV21-1 corresponds to a pseudogene. CDR3 DNA sequence: TGTGCCAGCAGCAAATTTAATCCGTCTAACCTACGACAGAACCTTCTAGCCAAAAACATTCAGTACTTC. Translating gives CASSKFNPSNLRQNLLAKNIQYF.